The 20 T cell receptor beta chains listed next were all sequenced from one sample in a study of control samples from healthy donors and cancer patients. The table came from immunoSEQ multiplex PCR; TCRdb's copy has only in-frame clones and leaves some out. In the table there are roughly 160,000 clones, 80% to 90% of which are singletons. What was sequenced was blood. Every receptor here comes from a woman aged 25 to 39 in good health.

The rearrangement uses TRBV5-1 and TRBJ2-2; tentatively, D is TRBD2 (6 bases). Germline V gives CDR1 SGHRS, CDR2 YFSETQ. CDR3 length: 18 amino acids. V lost 4 bases and J 0 bases, leaving 19 bases between the germline ends. CDR3 region: CASSPTLGGPTNTGELFF. The DNA of the CDR3 is TGCGCCAGCAGCCCAACCTTGGGGGGACCAACGAACACCGGGGAGCTGTTTTTT.

The chain combines TRBV18 with TRBJ1-2; 8 bases are shared with TRBD1. This CDR3 spans 14 amino acids. CDR1 KGHSH and CDR2 LQKENI come from the germline V gene. V lost 3 bases to trimming and J lost 5 bases; unmatched junction nucleotides: 5. The CDR3, as DNA: TGTGCCAGCTCACCGAAGACAGGGGAATATGGCTACACCTTC. Protein sequence: CASSPKTGEYGYTF.

The J gene is TRBJ2-1, the V gene TRBV5-1; 7 nucleotides line up with TRBD1. This CDR3 region has 15 residues. Germline CDR1 reads SGHRS; CDR2 reads YFSETQ. V was pared by 5 bases and J by 0 bases, with 5 bases of the junction left unmatched. CDR3 in DNA: TGCGCCAGCAGGGTAGGGGGCGGCTCCTACAATGAGCAGTTCTTC. Its translation is CASRVGGGSYNEQFF.

For this clone: Other DNA sequences in this sample translate to the same CDR3. The rearrangement links TRBV6-5 to TRBJ1-1; D is uncertain. CDR1 is MNHEY, CDR2 SVGAGI, per germline. Trimming stripped 4 bases from V and 4 bases from J, with 7 bases between. The CDR3 contains 12 residues. The CDR3 DNA follows: TGTGCCAGCAGTTCCCCAGGCACTGAAGCTTTCTTT. Translation: CASSSPGTEAFF.

CDR3 residues: CASSLVPGSDYGYTF. In nucleotides, the CDR3 is TGTGCCAGCAGCTTAGTACCGGGCAGCGACTATGGCTACACCTTC. V usage is TRBV7-9 and J usage is TRBJ1-2, with D uncertain. V shed 1 base and J shed 3 bases, with 12 bases lying between them. This CDR3 has 15 residues. Germline assignment: CDR1 SEHNR and CDR2 FQNEAQ (reference sequence).

The CDR3: CASSLDAGGIRAGELFF. Here the CDR3 DNA reads TGTGCCAGCAGCTTAGATGCAGGGGGTATTCGGGCCGGGGAGCTGTTTTTT. The chain uses TRBV7-2 and TRBJ2-2; 7 bases align to TRBD1. The CDR3 is 17 amino acids. Germline CDR1 is SGHTA and CDR2 is FQGNSA. Unmatched junction bases numbered 11, after V lost 1 base and J lost 6 bases.

The chain couples TRBV15 to TRBJ2-1; D possibly corresponds to TRBD2 (6 bases). The CDR3 consists of 15 residues. The germline gives CDR1 LNHNV, CDR2 YYDKDF (reference sequence). Deletions cut 4 bases from V and 3 bases from J, with 13 bases between. CDR3 in DNA: TGTGCCACCAGCACTGCGGGGCTTCACTACAATGAGCAGTTCTTC. It encodes CATSTAGLHYNEQFF.

The rearrangement uses TRBV19 and TRBJ1-1; perhaps TRBD1 as D (5 bases). Deletions cut 0 bases from V and 11 bases from J, with 13 bases between. Per the germline V gene, CDR1 is LNHDA and CDR2 is SQIVND (reference sequence). CDR3 length: 13 amino acids. The CDR3 loop reads CASSIDPPGRAFF. The CDR3 DNA reads as TGTGCCAGTAGTATAGATCCCCCGGGACGGGCTTTCTTT.

V is TRBV15 and J is TRBJ1-6; no definite D call. The germline V and J ends were trimmed by 0 bases and 2 bases, with 11 bases remaining between them. Germline loops: CDR1 LNHNV, CDR2 YYDKDF (reference sequence). This CDR3 is built from 17 residues. This CDR3 reads CATSRERQPPYNSPLHF. The CDR3 DNA reads as TGTGCCACCAGCAGAGAAAGGCAGCCCCCCTATAATTCACCCCTCCACTTT. The full variable domain, in which reference TRBV15 and TRBJ1-6 provide the parts outside the CDR3, is DAMVIQNPRYQVTQFGKPVTLSCSQTLNHNVMYWYQQKSSQAPKLLFHYYDKDFNNEADTPDNFQSRRPNTSFCFLDIRSPGLGDTAMYLCATSRERQPPYNSPLHFGNGTRLTVT.

The gene calls are TRBV7-6 and TRBJ2-5, with 11 nucleotides matching TRBD2. After removal of 0 bases from V and 1 base from J, the junction contained 13 bases not matched to a gene. The germline gives CDR1 SGHVS, CDR2 FNYEAQ. The CDR3 sequence is 20 residues long. In DNA form, the CDR3 reads TGTGCCAGCAGCTTAGCCGTTCGGGGGTTAGCGGGAGGGCTCCAAGAGACCCAGTACTTC. This sequence encodes CASSLAVRGLAGGLQETQYF. The full variable domain, rest sourced from reference TRBV7-6 and TRBJ2-5, is GAGVSQSPRYKVTKRGQDVALRCDPISGHVSLYWYRQALGQGPEFLTYFNYEAQQDKSGLPNDRFSAERPEGSISTLTIQRTEQRDSAMYRCASSLAVRGLAGGLQETQYFGPGTRLLVL.

This chain joins TRBV5-1 and TRBJ2-7, with 8 bases identical to TRBD1. The CDR3 has 14 amino acids. The germline gives CDR1 SGHRS, CDR2 YFSETQ. J gave up 3 bases and V 3 bases, and 5 bases lay outside the gene matches. CDR3 protein: CASSSRDRFYEQYF. The CDR3 DNA reads as TGCGCCAGCAGCTCCCGGGACAGGTTCTACGAGCAGTACTTC.

V and J are TRBV5-1 and TRBJ2-7, with D uncertain. Germline-derived CDR1 and CDR2 are SGHRS and YFSETQ. Trimming took 0 bases from V and 2 from J, leaving 9 bases between them. The CDR3 runs 14 residues. The CDR3 DNA is TGCGCCAGCAGCTTGGACGGCGGAACCTACGAGCAGTACGTC. It encodes CASSLDGGTYEQYV.

The chain couples TRBV2 to TRBJ1-5; D remains ambiguous. The germline V and J ends were trimmed by 6 bases and 4 bases, with 10 bases remaining between them. Germline CDR1 is SNHLY and CDR2 is FYNNEI. There are 13 residues in the CDR3. CDR3 amino acids: CASRADLNQPQHF. The DNA of the CDR3 is TGTGCCAGCAGGGCCGACCTTAATCAGCCCCAGCATTTT.

This chain uses TRBV5-5 with TRBJ2-1; TRBD2 aligns across 7 bases. Germline values: CDR1 SGHKS, CDR2 YYEKEE (reference sequence). J was trimmed by 9 bases and V by 1 base; bases with no gene match: 10. This CDR3 contains 15 residues. The CDR3 coding sequence is TGTGCCAGCAGCTTGTACGCTAGCGGCCAACGTGAGCAGTTCTTC. This encodes CASSLYASGQREQFF.

Concerning this clone itself: Compared with germline, one end of the junction differs, possibly owing to a read error. The chain joins TRBV28 to TRBJ1-3, with D perhaps matching TRBD1 (5 bases). The CDR3 is 12 amino acids. The germline V gene encodes CDR1 MDHEN and CDR2 SYDVKM. CDR3 sequence: CASKDNGDTIYF. DNA of the CDR3: TGTGCCAGCAAGGACAATGGAGACACCATATATTTT.

The chain is built from TRBV2 and TRBJ1-5, with 7 positions matching TRBD1. The germline gives CDR1 SNHLY, CDR2 FYNNEI. The ends lost 7 bases at V and 0 bases at J; junction bases unmatched: 6. There are 15 residues in the CDR3. The CDR3 is CASTGTVFSNQPQHF. CDR3 bases: TGTGCCAGCACCGGGACAGTCTTTAGCAATCAGCCCCAGCATTTT.

This chain connects TRBV28 to TRBJ1-3; 10 bases align to TRBD1. Germline-derived CDR1 and CDR2 are MDHEN and SYDVKM. There are 16 residues in the CDR3. V was pared by 3 bases and J by 2 bases, with 4 bases of the junction left unmatched. The CDR3 is CASSLGDRGTGNTIYF. In DNA, the CDR3 is TGTGCCAGCAGTTTGGGGGACAGGGGAACTGGAAACACCATATATTTT.

The chain recombines TRBV27 with TRBJ2-2; 7 bases fit TRBD2. The germline V gene has CDR1 MNHEY and CDR2 SMNVEV (reference sequence). Germline trimming cut 7 bases from V and 7 bases from J; bases unmatched to any gene: 9. The CDR3 has 14 amino acids. The CDR3 nucleotides read TGTGCCAGCAATAGGAGGGAGGGACTCGGGGAGCTGTTTTTT. This gives the protein CASNRREGLGELFF.

The rearrangement links TRBV28 to TRBJ2-2; weak D call: TRBD1 (6 bases). The CDR3 spans 14 residues. Trimming took 5 bases from V and 6 from J, leaving 13 bases between them. From germline, CDR1 is MDHEN and CDR2 SYDVKM. The CDR3: CASSALQGSGELFF. The CDR3 nucleotides read TGTGCCAGCAGTGCATTACAGGGATCCGGGGAGCTGTTTTTT.

The chain joins TRBV7-9 to TRBJ2-7, with TRBD1 matching over 7 bases. Losses at the gene ends were 1 base for V and 6 bases for J; bases not matched to a gene: 0. Germline-derived CDR1 and CDR2 are SEHNR and FQNEAQ (reference sequence). This CDR3 has 12 amino acids. The CDR3 sequence is CASSLGTGEQYV. For the CDR3, the DNA is TGTGCCAGCAGCTTAGGGACAGGCGAGCAGTACGTC.